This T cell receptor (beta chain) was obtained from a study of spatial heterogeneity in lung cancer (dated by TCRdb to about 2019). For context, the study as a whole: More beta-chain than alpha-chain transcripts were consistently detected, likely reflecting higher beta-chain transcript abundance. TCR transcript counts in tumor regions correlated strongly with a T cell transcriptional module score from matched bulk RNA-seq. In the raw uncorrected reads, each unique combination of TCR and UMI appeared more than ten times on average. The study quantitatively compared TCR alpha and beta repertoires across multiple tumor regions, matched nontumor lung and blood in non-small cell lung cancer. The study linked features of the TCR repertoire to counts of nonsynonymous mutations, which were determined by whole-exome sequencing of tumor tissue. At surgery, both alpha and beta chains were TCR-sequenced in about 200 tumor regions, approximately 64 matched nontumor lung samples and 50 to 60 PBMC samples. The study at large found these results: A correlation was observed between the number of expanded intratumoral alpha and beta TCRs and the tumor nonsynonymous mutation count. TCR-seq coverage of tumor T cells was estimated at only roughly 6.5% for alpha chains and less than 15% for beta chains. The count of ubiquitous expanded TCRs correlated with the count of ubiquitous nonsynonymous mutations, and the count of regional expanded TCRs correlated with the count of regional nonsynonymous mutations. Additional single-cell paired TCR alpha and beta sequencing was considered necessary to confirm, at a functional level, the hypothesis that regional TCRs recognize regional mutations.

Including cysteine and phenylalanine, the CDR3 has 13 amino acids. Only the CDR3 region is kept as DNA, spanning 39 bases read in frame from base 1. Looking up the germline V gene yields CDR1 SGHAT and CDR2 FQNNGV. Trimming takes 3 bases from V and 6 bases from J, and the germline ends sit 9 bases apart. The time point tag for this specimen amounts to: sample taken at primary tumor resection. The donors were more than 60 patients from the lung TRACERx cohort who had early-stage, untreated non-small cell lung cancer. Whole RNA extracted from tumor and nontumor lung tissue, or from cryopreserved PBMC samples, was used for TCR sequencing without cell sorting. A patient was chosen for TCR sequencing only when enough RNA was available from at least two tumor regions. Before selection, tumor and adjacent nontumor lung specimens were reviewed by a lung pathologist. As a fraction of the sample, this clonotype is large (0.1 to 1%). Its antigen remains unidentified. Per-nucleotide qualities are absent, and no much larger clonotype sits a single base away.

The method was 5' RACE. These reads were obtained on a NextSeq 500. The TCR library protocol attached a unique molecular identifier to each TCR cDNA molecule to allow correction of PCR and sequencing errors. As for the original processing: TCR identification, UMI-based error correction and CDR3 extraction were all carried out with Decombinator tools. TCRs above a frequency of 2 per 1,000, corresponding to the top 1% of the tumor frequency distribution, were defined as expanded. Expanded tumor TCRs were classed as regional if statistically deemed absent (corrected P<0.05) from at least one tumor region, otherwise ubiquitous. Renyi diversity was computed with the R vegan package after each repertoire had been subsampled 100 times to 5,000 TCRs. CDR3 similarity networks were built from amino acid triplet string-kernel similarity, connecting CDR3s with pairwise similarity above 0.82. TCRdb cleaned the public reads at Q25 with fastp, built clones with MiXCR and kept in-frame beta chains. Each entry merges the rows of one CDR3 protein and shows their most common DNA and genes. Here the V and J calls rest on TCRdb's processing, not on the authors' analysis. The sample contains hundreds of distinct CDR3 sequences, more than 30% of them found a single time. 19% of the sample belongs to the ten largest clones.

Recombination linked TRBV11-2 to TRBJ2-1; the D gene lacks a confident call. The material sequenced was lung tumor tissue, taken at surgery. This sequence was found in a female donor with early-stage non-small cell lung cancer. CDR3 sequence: CASSFSLFNEQFF. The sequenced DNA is TGTGCCAGCAGCTTCTCCTTGTTCAATGAGCAGTTCTTC.